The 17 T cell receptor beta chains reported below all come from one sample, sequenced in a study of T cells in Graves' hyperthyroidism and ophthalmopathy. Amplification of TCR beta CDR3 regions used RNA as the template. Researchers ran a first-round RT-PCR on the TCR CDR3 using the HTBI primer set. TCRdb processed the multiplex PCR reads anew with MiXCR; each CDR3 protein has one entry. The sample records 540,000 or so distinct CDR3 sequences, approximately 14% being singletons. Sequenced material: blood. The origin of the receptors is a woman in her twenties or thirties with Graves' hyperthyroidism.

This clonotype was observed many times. CDR3 region: CASSIRFSSTDTQYF. DNA of the CDR3: TGTGCCAGCAGTATCAGATTTTCTAGCACAGATACGCAGTATTTT. This rearrangement joins TRBV28 to TRBJ2-3; D is undetermined. This CDR3 contains 15 residues. The germline CDR1 and CDR2 sequences are MDHEN and SYDVKM. Between the trimmed V and J ends, which lost 5 bases and 0 bases, there was a span of 12 bases.

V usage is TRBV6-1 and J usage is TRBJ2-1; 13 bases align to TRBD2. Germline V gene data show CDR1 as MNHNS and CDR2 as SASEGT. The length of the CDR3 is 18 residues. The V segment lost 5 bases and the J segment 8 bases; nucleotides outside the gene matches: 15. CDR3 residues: CASSSRTSGRIPRDEQFF. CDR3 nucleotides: TGTGCCAGCAGTTCGCGGACTAGCGGGAGAATCCCCCGTGATGAGCAGTTCTTC.

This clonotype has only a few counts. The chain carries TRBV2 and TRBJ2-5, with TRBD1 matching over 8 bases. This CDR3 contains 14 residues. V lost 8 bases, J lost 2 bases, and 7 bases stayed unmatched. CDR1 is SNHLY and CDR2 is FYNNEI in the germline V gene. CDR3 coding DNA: TGTGCCAGCCAAACGGACAGGGTTCAAGAGACCCAGTACTTC. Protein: CASQTDRVQETQYF.

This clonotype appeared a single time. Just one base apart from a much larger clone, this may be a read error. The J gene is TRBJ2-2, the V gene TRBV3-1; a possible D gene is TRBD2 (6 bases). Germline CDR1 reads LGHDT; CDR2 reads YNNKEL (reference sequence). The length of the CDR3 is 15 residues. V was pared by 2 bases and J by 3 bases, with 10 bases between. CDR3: CASSQPAGYTGELFF. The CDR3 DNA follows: TGTGCCAGCAGCCAACCAGCGGGCTACACCGGGGAGCTGTTTTTT.

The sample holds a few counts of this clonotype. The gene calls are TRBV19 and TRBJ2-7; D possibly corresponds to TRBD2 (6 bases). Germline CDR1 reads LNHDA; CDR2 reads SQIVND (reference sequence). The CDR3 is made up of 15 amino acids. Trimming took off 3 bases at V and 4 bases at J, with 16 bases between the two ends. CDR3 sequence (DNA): TGTGCCAGTAGTATCGTGCGGGGCGGTAGGTACGAGCAGTACTTC. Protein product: CASSIVRGGRYEQYF. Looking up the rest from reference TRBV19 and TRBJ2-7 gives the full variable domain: DGGITQSPKYLFRKEGQNVTLSCEQNLNHDAMYWYRQDPGQGLRLIYYSQIVNDFQKGDIAEGYSVSREKKESFPLTVTSAQKNPTAFYLCASSIVRGGRYEQYFGPGTRLTVT.

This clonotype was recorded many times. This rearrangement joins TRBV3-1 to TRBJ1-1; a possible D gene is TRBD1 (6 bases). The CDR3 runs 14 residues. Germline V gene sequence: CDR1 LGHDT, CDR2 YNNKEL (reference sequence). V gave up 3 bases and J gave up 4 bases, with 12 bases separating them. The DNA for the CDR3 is TGTGCCAGCAGCCAGGAATCCAGGGGCACTGAAGCTTTCTTT. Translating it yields CASSQESRGTEAFF.

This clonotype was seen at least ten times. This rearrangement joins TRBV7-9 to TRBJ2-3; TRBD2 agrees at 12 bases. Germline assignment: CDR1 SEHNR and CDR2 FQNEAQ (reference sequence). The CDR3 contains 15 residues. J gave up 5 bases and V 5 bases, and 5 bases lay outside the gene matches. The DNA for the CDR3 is TGTGCCAGCAGCAACCCGGGACTAGCGGGAGATACGCAGTATTTT. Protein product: CASSNPGLAGDTQYF.

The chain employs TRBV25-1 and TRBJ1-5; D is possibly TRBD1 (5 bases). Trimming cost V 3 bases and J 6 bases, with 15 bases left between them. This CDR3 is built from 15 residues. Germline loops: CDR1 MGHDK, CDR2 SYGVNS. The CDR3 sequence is CASSDRASGGQPQHF. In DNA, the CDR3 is TGTGCCAGCAGTGATAGGGCCTCCGGGGGTCAGCCCCAGCATTTT.

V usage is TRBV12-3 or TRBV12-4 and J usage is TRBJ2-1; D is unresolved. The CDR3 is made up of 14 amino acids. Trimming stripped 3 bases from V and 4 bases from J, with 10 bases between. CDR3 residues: CASSLISRYNEQFF. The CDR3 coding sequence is TGTGCCAGCAGTTTGATCAGCCGATACAATGAGCAGTTCTTC.

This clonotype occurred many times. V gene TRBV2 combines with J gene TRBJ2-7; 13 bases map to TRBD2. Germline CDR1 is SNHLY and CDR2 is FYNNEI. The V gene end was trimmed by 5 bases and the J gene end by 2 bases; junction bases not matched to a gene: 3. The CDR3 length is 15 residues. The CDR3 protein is CASSQLAGGPYEQYF. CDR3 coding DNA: TGTGCCAGCAGTCAACTAGCGGGAGGGCCCTACGAGCAGTACTTC.

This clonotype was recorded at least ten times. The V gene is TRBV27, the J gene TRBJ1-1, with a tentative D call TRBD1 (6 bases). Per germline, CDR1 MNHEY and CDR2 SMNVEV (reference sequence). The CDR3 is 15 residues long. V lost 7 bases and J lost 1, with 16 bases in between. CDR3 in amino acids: CASIAGGGWNTEAFF. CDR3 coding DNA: TGTGCCAGCATTGCCGGGGGCGGTTGGAACACTGAAGCTTTCTTT.

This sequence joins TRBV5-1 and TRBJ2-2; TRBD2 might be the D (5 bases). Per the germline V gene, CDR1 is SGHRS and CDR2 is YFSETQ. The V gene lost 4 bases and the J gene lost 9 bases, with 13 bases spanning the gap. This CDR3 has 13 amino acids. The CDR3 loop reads CASSSGSPRELFF. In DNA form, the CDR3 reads TGCGCCAGCAGCAGCGGAAGCCCCAGGGAGCTGTTTTTT.

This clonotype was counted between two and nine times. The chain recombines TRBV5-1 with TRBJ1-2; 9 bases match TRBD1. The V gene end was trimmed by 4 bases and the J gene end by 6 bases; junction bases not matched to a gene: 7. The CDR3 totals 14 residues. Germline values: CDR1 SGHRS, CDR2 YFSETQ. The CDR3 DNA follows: TGCGCCAGCAGCATTGGACAGGGGAAGGATGGCTACACCTTC. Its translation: CASSIGQGKDGYTF.

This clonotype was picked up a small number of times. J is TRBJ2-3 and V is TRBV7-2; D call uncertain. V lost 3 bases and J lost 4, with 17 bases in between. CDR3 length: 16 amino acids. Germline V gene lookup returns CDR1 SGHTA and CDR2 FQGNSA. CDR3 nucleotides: TGTGCCAGCAGCTTTCTTGGCGGAGAAACGGCAGATACGCAGTATTTT. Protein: CASSFLGGETADTQYF.

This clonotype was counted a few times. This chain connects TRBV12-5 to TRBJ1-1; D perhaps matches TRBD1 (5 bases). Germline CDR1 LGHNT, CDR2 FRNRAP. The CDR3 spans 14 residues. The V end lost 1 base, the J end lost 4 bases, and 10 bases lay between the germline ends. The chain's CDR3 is CASGLEDRGTEAFF. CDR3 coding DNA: TGTGCTAGTGGTTTGGAAGATAGGGGCACTGAAGCTTTCTTT.

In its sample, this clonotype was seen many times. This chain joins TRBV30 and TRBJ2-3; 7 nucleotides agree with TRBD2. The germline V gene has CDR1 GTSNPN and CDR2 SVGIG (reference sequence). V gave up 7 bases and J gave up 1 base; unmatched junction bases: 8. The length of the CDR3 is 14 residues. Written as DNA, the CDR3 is TGTGCCTCTCAGACGACTAGCCGCACAGATACGCAGTATTTT. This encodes CASQTTSRTDTQYF.

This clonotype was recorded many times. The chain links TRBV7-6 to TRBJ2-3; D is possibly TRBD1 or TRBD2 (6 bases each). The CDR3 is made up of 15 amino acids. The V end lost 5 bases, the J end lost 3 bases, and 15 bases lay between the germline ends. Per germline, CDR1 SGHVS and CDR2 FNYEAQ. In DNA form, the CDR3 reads TGTGCCAGCAGCCGCATAGGGGGGAGGACAGATACGCAGTATTTT. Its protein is CASSRIGGRTDTQYF.